The 27 T cell receptor beta chains reported below all come from one sample, sequenced in a study of a mutant IDH1 vaccine in newly diagnosed glioma. Their recognized antigens are unknown. Assay: immunoSEQ multiplex PCR; the TCRdb copy retains only in-frame clones and omits some. Of over 45,000 clones in the sample, under 90% were seen once. Sample time point: week 5, during vaccination. A single vaccine dose contained 300 ug of mutant IDH1 20-mer peptide, and topical imiquimod was used with it. The input for sequencing was PBMCs, taken from a glioma patient whose treatment included an IDH1 peptide vaccine. The receptors here all came from a woman in her 50s with glioma.

In this sample, this clone turned up once. The missing conserved phenylalanine or tryptophan at the end of this CDR3 makes a read error likely. Because the CDR3's place on the DNA is in doubt, the DNA is left out and the CDR3 is given as listed by TCRdb. J is TRBJ2-7 and V is TRBV9; TRBD2 is the table's D call and was not checked against the DNA. The germline CDR1 and CDR2 sequences are SGDLS and YYNGEE. The CDR3 is 13 amino acids long, termini counted. The CDR3 sequence: CASISIWGLTMPL.

This clone was recorded a few times. V gene TRBV28 combines with J gene TRBJ1-1, with 8 nucleotides matching TRBD1. The length of the CDR3 is 15 residues. Looked up from germline, CDR1 is MDHEN and CDR2 is SYDVKM. V lost 5 bases, J lost 6 bases, and 11 bases stayed unmatched. The CDR3 DNA reads as TGTGCCAGCAGTCTCCACCAGGGGGCGAAGGCTGAAGCTTTCTTT. Amino acid sequence: CASSLHQGAKAEAFF. Full variable domain (missing parts from reference TRBV28 and TRBJ1-1): DVKVTQSSRYLVKRTGEKVFLECVQDMDHENMFWYRQDPGLGLRLIYFSYDVKMKEKGDIPEGYSVSREKKERFSLILESASTNQTSMYLCASSLHQGAKAEAFFGQGTRLTVV.

The chain employs TRBV5-4 and TRBJ2-3; the match to TRBD2 covers 10 bases. The CDR3 spans 18 residues. Germline lookup yields CDR1 SGHNT and CDR2 YYREEE (reference sequence). With V trimmed by 3 bases and J by 5 bases, 15 bases remained unmatched. CDR3 in DNA: TGTGCCAGCAGCTGGGCCGGGGCCGGGACTAGCGTTGGAGATACGCAGTATTTT. It yields the protein CASSWAGAGTSVGDTQYF.

The chain employs TRBV9 and TRBJ2-7, with D hard to call. V lost 0 bases, J lost 6 bases, and 10 bases lay in between. Germline CDR1 SGDLS, CDR2 YYNGEE. CDR3 length: 13 residues. The CDR3 region has the DNA TGTGCCAGCAGCGTAGCTACGTGGGGCGAGCAGTACTTC. This encodes CASSVATWGEQYF.

This sequence joins TRBV7-2 and TRBJ2-3; D is unresolved. The length of the CDR3 is 14 residues. In germline, CDR1 is SGHTA, CDR2 FQGNSA. Trimming took 7 bases from V and 0 from J, leaving 11 bases between them. The DNA for the CDR3 is TGTGCCAGCACATGGTTAGGGAGCACAGATACGCAGTATTTT. It codes for CASTWLGSTDTQYF.

V is TRBV9 and J is TRBJ2-7, with TRBD1 as a possible D gene (7 bases). Germline CDR1 is SGDLS and CDR2 is YYNGEE. The CDR3 contains 15 residues. V lost 0 bases and J lost 3, with 13 bases in between. The CDR3 bases are TGTGCCAGCAGCGTAGTGGCAGGGGGGAGCTACGAGCAGTACTTC. It specifies CASSVVAGGSYEQYF.

The chain couples TRBV5-1 to TRBJ1-2, with TRBD1 matching over 7 bases. V dropped 2 bases and J dropped 4; count of bases not matched to a gene: 5. The CDR3 length is 14 residues. Germline V gene lookup returns CDR1 SGHRS and CDR2 YFSETQ. DNA for the CDR3: TGCGCCAGCAGCTTAGGACAGGACTTCTATGGCTACACCTTC. It translates to CASSLGQDFYGYTF.

As regards this clone: An end of the junction differs from the germline gene, which may be a read error. This sequence joins TRBV7-2 and TRBJ1-2; D not resolved. This CDR3 has 14 amino acids. CDR1 is SGHTA and CDR2 is FQGNSA in the germline V gene. This CDR3 is CASSLDRGPFPMGF. The DNA for the CDR3 is TGTGCCAGCAGCTTAGATCGCGGACCCTTTCCTATGGGCTTC.

This clone was seen a few times. The V call is TRBV6-1, the J call TRBJ2-3; D is unclear. CDR3 length equals 11 residues. Germline CDR1 reads MNHNS; CDR2 reads SASEGT. Trimming left V 9 bases short and J 8 bases short, with 12 bases between. CDR3: CARGGSGTQYF. CDR3 sequence (DNA): TGTGCCAGGGGTGGATCGGGTACGCAGTATTTT.

J is TRBJ2-3 and V is TRBV29-1; either TRBD1 or TRBD2 may fit D (5 bases each). Germline V lookup: CDR1 SQVTM, CDR2 ANQGSEA. The V gene lost 3 bases and the J gene lost 0 bases, with 7 bases spanning the gap. The CDR3 covers 13 residues. CDR3 sequence (DNA): TGCAGCGTTGACCGGGACAGCACAGATACGCAGTATTTT. This sequence encodes CSVDRDSTDTQYF.

The chain uses TRBV7-3 and TRBJ1-1, with no clear D. Germline V lookup: CDR1 SGHTA, CDR2 FQGTGA. Trimming stripped 5 bases from V and 1 base from J, with 8 bases between. The CDR3 has 13 amino acids. CDR3: CASSRLTNTEAFF. The CDR3 DNA follows: TGTGCCAGCAGCCGTCTAACGAACACTGAAGCTTTCTTT.

The DNA of the CDR3 is TGTGCCAGCAGCTTGGACAGGGGGTCTGGTGGCTACACCTTC. Translation: CASSLDRGSGGYTF. J is TRBJ1-2 and V is TRBV13; 10 nucleotides agree with TRBD1. Germline-derived CDR1 and CDR2 are PRHDT and FYEKMQ (reference sequence). The J segment lost 7 bases and the V segment lost 3 bases, leaving 5 bases of the junction unmatched. The CDR3 extends over 14 amino acids.

The CDR3 loop is CASSLSGTANYGYTF. CDR3 sequence (DNA): TGTGCCAGCAGCTTATCCGGGACAGCGAACTATGGCTACACCTTC. The V call is TRBV5-5, the J call TRBJ1-2; the match to TRBD1 covers 7 bases. This CDR3 is built from 15 residues. V lost 2 bases to trimming and J lost 2 bases; unmatched junction nucleotides: 6. The germline gives CDR1 SGHKS, CDR2 YYEKEE (reference sequence).

The V gene is TRBV29-1, the J gene TRBJ1-1; 8 positions match TRBD1. The trim removed 7 bases at V and 3 bases at J, leaving 7 bases unmatched. This CDR3 contains 13 residues. Germline CDR1 is SQVTM and CDR2 is ANQGSEA. The CDR3 nucleotides are TGCAGCGCCAAAGACAGGGGAGACACTGAAGCTTTCTTT. This sequence encodes CSAKDRGDTEAFF.

The chain recombines TRBV5-1 with TRBJ1-1, with D uncertain. The V gene lost 2 bases and the J gene lost 1 base, with 12 bases spanning the gap. The CDR3 totals 15 residues. Germline V gives CDR1 SGHRS, CDR2 YFSETQ. CDR3 bases: TGCGCCAGCAGCTTCGGTTTAGACCCGAACACTGAAGCTTTCTTT. It specifies CASSFGLDPNTEAFF.

The rearrangement joins TRBV29-1 to TRBJ2-7, with 7 positions matching TRBD1. V dropped 4 bases and J dropped 2; count of bases not matched to a gene: 2. The CDR3 loop spans 12 amino acids. Per the germline V gene, CDR1 is SQVTM and CDR2 is ANQGSEA. The DNA of the CDR3 is TGCAGCGTTGGTCAGGGGGCCTACGAGCAGTACTTC. Translating gives CSVGQGAYEQYF.

J is TRBJ2-1 and V is TRBV5-6, with D unclear. V lost 4 bases, J lost 7 bases, and 27 bases lay in between. The CDR3 contains 18 residues. Germline CDR1 is SGHDT and CDR2 is YYEEEE. The CDR3 nucleotides read TGTGCCAGCAGCCCCGGTTTAGGCTCGCCCCGGAGTAGAAATGAGCAGTTCTTC. Translated: CASSPGLGSPRSRNEQFF.

The V call is TRBV7-9, the J call TRBJ2-2; D gene ambiguous. Trimming left V 0 bases short and J 7 bases short, with 6 bases between. The CDR3 spans 13 residues. Germline values: CDR1 SEHNR, CDR2 FQNEAQ (reference sequence). CDR3 bases: TGTGCCAGCAGCTTAGCTTCCCGCGGGGAGCTGTTTTTT. Protein sequence: CASSLASRGELFF.

V gene TRBV9 combines with J gene TRBJ1-4; 9 bases align to TRBD1. V lost 0 bases to trimming and J lost 8 bases; unmatched junction nucleotides: 5. The CDR3 is 15 residues long. Germline CDR1 and CDR2: SGDLS and YYNGEE. CDR3 coding DNA: TGTGCCAGCAGCGTAGAAGGGACAGGGCTGGAAAAACTGTTTTTT. As protein: CASSVEGTGLEKLFF.

The chain has TRBV4-1 and TRBJ1-3, with 8 bases matching TRBD1. Germline values: CDR1 MGHRA, CDR2 YSYEKL. Germline trimming cut 0 bases from V and 0 bases from J; bases unmatched to any gene: 4. This CDR3 comprises 17 residues. The CDR3 reads CASSQDPGGLSGNTIYF. The CDR3 bases are TGCGCCAGCAGCCAAGATCCAGGGGGCCTCTCTGGAAACACCATATATTTT.

As regards this clone: In the same sample, other DNA sequences code for this CDR3. This chain connects TRBV27 to TRBJ2-2, with D unclear. Per germline, CDR1 MNHEY and CDR2 SMNVEV (reference sequence). The length of the CDR3 is 12 residues. V lost 2 bases and J 2 bases, leaving 0 bases between the germline ends. The CDR3 DNA reads as TGTGCCAGCAGTTTAAACACCGGGGAGCTGTTTTTT. Residues: CASSLNTGELFF.

This clone occurred once. This chain joins TRBV27 and TRBJ2-7, with D perhaps matching TRBD1 or TRBD2 (5 bases each). Trimming removed 5 bases at V and 6 bases at J, with 29 bases between. The CDR3 has 18 amino acids. CDR1 is MNHEY, CDR2 SMNVEV, per germline (reference sequence). CDR3 protein: CASSRHRLLEGSIGEQYF. The DNA for the CDR3 is TGTGCCAGCAGTCGTCACAGGCTTTTAGAGGGTAGTATAGGCGAGCAGTACTTC.

The gene calls are TRBV28 and TRBJ2-5, with TRBD1 matching over 10 bases. This CDR3 is built from 15 residues. Germline loops: CDR1 MDHEN, CDR2 SYDVKM. With V trimmed by 4 bases and J by 4 bases, 6 bases remained unmatched. In nucleotides, the CDR3 is TGTGCCAGCAGTTCCTACGACAGGGGGCGAGAGACCCAGTACTTC. Amino acids: CASSSYDRGRETQYF.

The gene calls are TRBV7-8 and TRBJ2-7; D is undetermined. CDR3 length equals 15 residues. The V and J ends lost 0 bases and 3 bases respectively, with 12 bases between them. Germline CDR1 SGHVS, CDR2 FQNEAQ. The CDR3 here is CASSLAGPPNYEQYF. In DNA, the CDR3 is TGTGCCAGCAGCTTAGCGGGTCCCCCGAACTACGAGCAGTACTTC. Drawing the rest from reference TRBV7-8 and TRBJ2-7, the complete variable domain is GAGVSQSPRYKVAKRGQDVALRCDPISGHVSLFWYQQALGQGPEFLTYFQNEAQLDKSGLPSDRFFAERPEGSVSTLKIQRTQQEDSAVYLCASSLAGPPNYEQYFGPGTRLTVT.

This chain joins TRBV10-1 and TRBJ1-1; 8 positions match TRBD1. V gave up 4 bases and J gave up 11 bases; unmatched junction bases: 18. This CDR3 is 16 amino acids long. Germline assignment: CDR1 WNHNN and CDR2 SYGVQD (reference sequence). CDR3 DNA: TGCGCCAGCAGTGCAGGGCCTGGGACAGGTCCCTTGTCTGCTTTCTTT. Its protein is CASSAGPGTGPLSAFF.

CDR3 sequence (DNA): TGCGCCAGCAGCCCCCGGCGGGGGGCGGGGAATGAGCAGTTCTTC. The encoded protein is CASSPRRGAGNEQFF. The rearrangement links TRBV5-1 to TRBJ2-1; 8 bases are a match to TRBD2. V lost 4 bases, J lost 7 bases, and 10 bases stayed unmatched. The CDR3 loop spans 15 amino acids. The germline CDR1 and CDR2 sequences are SGHRS and YFSETQ.

This chain links TRBV5-1 with TRBJ2-2; the match to TRBD2 covers 10 bases. The V and J ends lost 5 bases and 4 bases, in that order; junction bases with no gene match: 8. The CDR3 sequence is 16 residues long. Germline V gene sequence: CDR1 SGHRS, CDR2 YFSETQ. The CDR3 nucleotides read TGCGCCAGCAGGGGTAGCGGGGGGCTGATCACCGGGGAGCTGTTTTTT. Encoded protein: CASRGSGGLITGELFF.